Shown below are 21 T cell receptor beta chains from a single sample sequenced in a study of OX40 agonist ivuxolimab in advanced cancers. Clones were sequenced by immunoSEQ multiplex PCR, and TCRdb holds only the in-frame ones, with some missing. The sample lists around 76,000 clones, over 80% seen once, with roughly 0.54% in the top ten. The input for sequencing was CD4+ or CD8+ T cells sorted from blood, taken in a trial of the OX40 agonist ivuxolimab. These receptors all stem from an adult with an advanced solid tumor such as melanoma, head and neck, liver or kidney cancer.

V gene TRBV18 combines with J gene TRBJ2-1; D is ambiguous. The CDR3 runs to 13 residues. The germline V and J ends were trimmed by 0 bases and 6 bases, with 6 bases remaining between them. Germline V gene sequence: CDR1 KGHSH, CDR2 LQKENI. CDR3 coding DNA: TGTGCCAGCTCACCACCGGCGCTCAATGAGCAGTTCTTC. Amino acid sequence: CASSPPALNEQFF.

The genes are TRBV19 and TRBJ1-6; weak D call: TRBD1 (5 bases). This CDR3 has 14 amino acids. The V end lost 4 bases, the J end lost 7 bases, and 11 bases lay between the germline ends. Germline V gene lookup returns CDR1 LNHDA and CDR2 SQIVND (reference sequence). The CDR3 is CASSRGASNSPLHF. DNA for the CDR3: TGTGCCAGTAGTAGAGGGGCCTCGAATTCACCCCTCCACTTT.

The chain carries TRBV19 and TRBJ2-5; TRBD1 or TRBD2 may be the D gene (5 bases each). Germline lookup yields CDR1 LNHDA and CDR2 SQIVND (reference sequence). This CDR3 has 14 amino acids. The germline V and J ends were trimmed by 0 bases and 5 bases, with 10 bases remaining between them. CDR3 nucleotides: TGTGCCAGTAGTATAGATGGTGAGGGGGAGACCCAGTACTTC. This gives the protein CASSIDGEGETQYF.

The chain carries TRBV6-6 and TRBJ2-1; D possibly uses TRBD1 or TRBD2 (8 bases each). Germline V lookup: CDR1 MNHNY, CDR2 SVGAGI (reference sequence). The CDR3 sequence is 15 residues long. Between the trimmed V and J ends, which lost 6 bases and 6 bases, there was a span of 18 bases. The CDR3 here is CASRPTGAGGNEQFF. The DNA for the CDR3 is TGTGCCAGCAGACCGACAGGGGCGGGGGGCAATGAGCAGTTCTTC.

For the CDR3, the DNA is TGTGCCAGTAAAGTAGGGGCCGGGTCGATCTATGAGCAGTTCTTC. It specifies CASKVGAGSIYEQFF. This chain uses TRBV19 with TRBJ2-1, with D perhaps matching TRBD1 (5 bases). V lost 7 bases, J lost 8 bases, and 21 bases lay in between. The CDR3 is 15 residues long. Germline V gene data show CDR1 as LNHDA and CDR2 as SQIVND (reference sequence). The full variable domain, completed using reference TRBV19 and TRBJ2-1, is DGGITQSPKYLFRKEGQNVTLSCEQNLNHDAMYWYRQDPGQGLRLIYYSQIVNDFQKGDIAEGYSVSREKKESFPLTVTSAQKNPTAFYLCASKVGAGSIYEQFFGPGTRLTVL.

In this sample, this clone turned up a few times. The chain couples TRBV5-1 to TRBJ1-2, with 12 nucleotides matching TRBD1. J lost 8 bases, V lost 2 bases, and 4 bases had no gene match. CDR1 and CDR2 from the germline V gene are SGHRS and YFSETQ. The CDR3 spans 14 residues. The CDR3 DNA sequence: TGCGCCAGCAGCTTACCGGGACAGGGGGCGGGCTACACCTTC. Its translation is CASSLPGQGAGYTF.

This clone came up once. The rearrangement joins TRBV25-1 to TRBJ1-2; D is perhaps TRBD1 (5 bases). Trimming removed 4 bases from V and 4 bases from J, with 7 bases in between. The germline V gene encodes CDR1 MGHDK and CDR2 SYGVNS. The CDR3 length is 12 residues. The CDR3 here is CASSGTIYGYTF. Written as DNA, the CDR3 is TGTGCCAGCAGTGGGACAATCTATGGCTACACCTTC.

The V and J genes are TRBV10-1 and TRBJ1-1; D not certain. The CDR3 sequence is 14 residues long. V was trimmed by 2 bases and J by 3 bases, leaving 10 bases between them. The germline V gene encodes CDR1 WNHNN and CDR2 SYGVQD (reference sequence). CDR3 DNA: TGCGCCAGCAGTGAGGTGGGAGTCTACACTGAAGCTTTCTTT. Its protein product is CASSEVGVYTEAFF.

The chain employs TRBV19 and TRBJ2-7, with 7 bases lining up with TRBD1. Germline loops: CDR1 LNHDA, CDR2 SQIVND (reference sequence). The junction had 2 bases not matched to a gene; V was cut back by 1 base and J by 2 bases. CDR3 size: 14 residues. The CDR3 DNA sequence: TGTGCCAGTAGTATAGGACAGGGAGCCTACGAGCAGTACTTC. Its translation is CASSIGQGAYEQYF.

The chain carries TRBV7-2 and TRBJ1-2, with D possibly TRBD1 on 5 matching bases. CDR1 SGHTA and CDR2 FQGNSA come from the germline V gene. V was clipped by 4 bases and J by 7 bases, with 13 bases between them. CDR3 size: 13 residues. This chain's CDR3 is CASSSGRSFGYTF. Here the CDR3 DNA reads TGTGCCAGCAGCTCGGGACGTTCCTTTGGCTACACCTTC.

The J gene is TRBJ1-5, the V gene TRBV19; D perhaps matches TRBD1 (5 bases). The V end lost 3 bases, the J end lost 2 bases, and 17 bases lay between the germline ends. The germline CDR1 and CDR2 sequences are LNHDA and SQIVND (reference sequence). The CDR3 runs 17 residues. CDR3: CASSIGSRGTRNQPQHF. The CDR3 DNA follows: TGTGCCAGTAGTATCGGTTCCCGGGGCACTCGCAATCAGCCCCAGCATTTT. The full variable domain, in which reference TRBV19 and TRBJ1-5 provide the parts outside the CDR3, is DGGITQSPKYLFRKEGQNVTLSCEQNLNHDAMYWYRQDPGQGLRLIYYSQIVNDFQKGDIAEGYSVSREKKESFPLTVTSAQKNPTAFYLCASSIGSRGTRNQPQHFGDGTRLSIL.

The V gene is TRBV9, the J gene TRBJ2-5; perhaps TRBD1 as D (5 bases). The germline V gene has CDR1 SGDLS and CDR2 YYNGEE. The CDR3 consists of 14 residues. The germline V and J ends were trimmed by 3 bases and 1 base, with 10 bases remaining between them. CDR3 in DNA: TGTGCCAGCAGCGCAGGGTTGCTCCAAGAGACCCAGTACTTC. Translated: CASSAGLLQETQYF. Full variable domain (missing parts from reference TRBV9 and TRBJ2-5): DSGVTQTPKHLITATGQRVTLRCSPRSGDLSVYWYQQSLDQGLQFLIQYYNGEERAKGNILERFSAQQFPDLHSELNLSSLELGDSALYFCASSAGLLQETQYFGPGTRLLVL.

This clone was seen just once. The V call is TRBV23-1, the J call TRBJ1-3, with a weak D call TRBD1 (5 bases). TRBV23-1 is filed as an ORF, its function uncertain. The V end lost 6 bases, the J end lost 0 bases, and 18 bases lay between the germline ends. CDR3 length: 17 residues. For the CDR3, the DNA is TGCGCCAGCAGCAACAAGGGGAAGGGTTTCTCTGGAAACACCATATATTTT. Its translation is CASSNKGKGFSGNTIYF.

The chain's CDR3 is CAWSPDRGGYGYTF. CDR3 in DNA: TGTGCCTGGAGTCCGGACAGGGGCGGGTATGGCTACACCTTC. V is TRBV30 and J is TRBJ1-2, with 9 bases that match TRBD1. The V segment lost 2 bases and the J segment 5 bases; nucleotides outside the gene matches: 6. Germline V gene lookup returns CDR1 GTSNPN and CDR2 SVGIG (reference sequence). The CDR3 contains 14 residues. Looking up the rest from reference TRBV30 and TRBJ1-2 gives the full variable domain: SQTIHQWPATLVQPVGSPLSLECTVEGTSNPNLYWYRQAAGRGLQLLFYSVGIGQISSEVPQNLSASRPQDRQFILSSKKLLLSDSGFYLCAWSPDRGGYGYTFGSGTRLTVV.

The J gene is TRBJ2-5, the V gene TRBV5-6; 7 nucleotides match TRBD1. V lost 4 bases to trimming and J lost 12 bases; unmatched junction nucleotides: 9. This CDR3 comprises 12 residues. Germline CDR1 and CDR2: SGHDT and YYEEEE. This CDR3 is CASSRDSRVEYF. As DNA, the CDR3 is TGTGCCAGCAGCCGGGACAGCCGGGTGGAGTACTTC.

The chain recombines TRBV19 with TRBJ2-7; D uncertain. V gave up 5 bases and J gave up 6 bases, with 14 bases separating them. Germline V lookup: CDR1 LNHDA, CDR2 SQIVND (reference sequence). The CDR3 contains 13 residues. CDR3 DNA sequence: TGTGCCAGTAGTCGAAGCCCCGCGACCGAGCAGTACTTC. Translation gives CASSRSPATEQYF.

The V gene is TRBV28, the J gene TRBJ1-4; the match to TRBD1 covers 7 bases. The CDR3 has 15 residues. V was clipped by 6 bases and J by 5 bases; unmatched bases: 9. Germline V CDR1 and CDR2: MDHEN, SYDVKM. CDR3 nucleotides: TGTGCCAGCAGCCCTAACAGGGGTCTCAATGAAAAACTGTTTTTT. Translation: CASSPNRGLNEKLFF.

This chain connects TRBV25-1 to TRBJ1-4, with D possibly being TRBD1 (6 bases). From germline, CDR1 is MGHDK and CDR2 SYGVNS. CDR3 length: 15 amino acids. The germline V and J ends were trimmed by 3 bases and 4 bases, with 12 bases remaining between them. CDR3 DNA sequence: TGTGCCAGCAGTGAGGGGGGGGCGGTTAATGAAAAACTGTTTTTT. Amino acids: CASSEGGAVNEKLFF.

The V gene is TRBV5-4, the J gene TRBJ1-2, with TRBD1 matching over 10 bases. J lost 0 bases, V lost 4 bases, and 6 bases had no gene match. Germline CDR1 and CDR2: SGHNT and YYREEE (reference sequence). The CDR3 totals 16 residues. The CDR3 DNA reads TGTGCCAGCAGCGAATTGACAGGGGGCCCTAACTATGGCTACACCTTC. Its protein product is CASSELTGGPNYGYTF. The complete variable domain, with remaining parts taken from reference TRBV5-4 and TRBJ1-2, reads ETGVTQSPTHLIKTRGQQVTLRCSSQSGHNTVSWYQQALGQGPQFIFQYYREEENGRGNFPPRFSGLQFPNYSSELNVNALELDDSALYLCASSELTGGPNYGYTFGSGTRLTVV.

The chain employs TRBV30 and TRBJ1-2; 7 bases fit TRBD1. Germline-derived CDR1 and CDR2 are GTSNPN and SVGIG (reference sequence). Trimming removed 0 bases from V and 7 bases from J; junction bases left unmatched: 8. This CDR3 has 14 amino acids. DNA of the CDR3: TGTGCCTGGAGTGTATTAGGGACAGTCACTGGCTACACCTTC. Its protein is CAWSVLGTVTGYTF.

This rearrangement joins TRBV19 to TRBJ1-5; D is unclear. CDR3 length equals 15 residues. CDR1 and CDR2 from the germline V gene are LNHDA and SQIVND (reference sequence). Trimming took 3 bases from V and 0 from J, leaving 9 bases between them. The DNA of the CDR3 is TGTGCCAGTAGTATCCAAGGGCTTAGCAATCAGCCCCAGCATTTT. Its translation is CASSIQGLSNQPQHF.